Each of the 14 T cell receptor beta chains below was sequenced from the same sample in a study of T cell responses to AZD1222 COVID-19 vaccine. The protocol was immunoSEQ multiplex PCR, while the TCRdb copy is restricted to in-frame clones and leaves out a portion. The sample includes more than 150,000 clones, 85% to 95% seen only once; the top ten take about 10%. The source material was peripheral blood, sampled on day 0 of AZD1222 vaccination. Receptors were obtained from an adult in good health.

The genes are TRBV10-3 and TRBJ2-1, with 7 bases lining up with TRBD2. CDR1 and CDR2 from the germline V gene are ENHRY and SYGVKD. There are 15 residues in the CDR3. V was clipped by 3 bases and J by 1 base; unmatched bases: 3. The CDR3 bases are TGTGCCATCAGTGATCCGCGGGAGTCCTACAATGAGCAGTTCTTC. Amino acid sequence: CAISDPRESYNEQFF.

This clone is classed as medium-sized. This sample also contains other DNA sequences that code for the same CDR3. This chain uses TRBV7-9 with TRBJ2-2; D ambiguous. Germline assignment: CDR1 SEHNR and CDR2 FQNEAQ (reference sequence). The CDR3 consists of 14 residues. V was pared by 5 bases and J by 0 bases, with 7 bases between. DNA for the CDR3: TGTGCCAGCAGCCTGAACCCGAACACCGGGGAGCTGTTTTTT. Translation: CASSLNPNTGELFF.

The V and J genes are TRBV6-5 and TRBJ1-1; 7 bases are shared with TRBD1. CDR3 length: 14 amino acids. V lost 10 bases, J lost 3 bases, and 11 bases stayed unmatched. Germline V CDR1 and CDR2: MNHEY, SVGAGI. Here the CDR3 reads CATRGGQHDTEAFF. The CDR3 nucleotides read TGTGCCACGAGGGGGGGACAGCATGACACTGAAGCTTTCTTT.

The chain has TRBV30 and TRBJ1-1; 9 bases match TRBD1. The CDR3 consists of 14 residues. The germline gives CDR1 GTSNPN, CDR2 SVGIG (reference sequence). The V segment lost 1 base and the J segment 5 bases; nucleotides outside the gene matches: 5. As DNA, the CDR3 is TGTGCCTGGAGTGCCGGGACAGGGTGGACTGAAGCTTTCTTT. As protein: CAWSAGTGWTEAFF. The complete variable domain, with remaining parts taken from reference TRBV30 and TRBJ1-1, reads SQTIHQWPATLVQPVGSPLSLECTVEGTSNPNLYWYRQAAGRGLQLLFYSVGIGQISSEVPQNLSASRPQDRQFILSSKKLLLSDSGFYLCAWSAGTGWTEAFFGQGTRLTVV.

The gene calls are TRBV7-3 and TRBJ1-1; D gene uncertain. CDR1 is SGHTA and CDR2 is FQGTGA in the germline V gene. The CDR3 runs 13 residues. The ends were cut back, 3 bases at V and 5 bases at J, with 10 bases in the middle. CDR3 loop: CASSLDGVTEAFF. CDR3 nucleotide sequence: TGTGCCAGCAGCTTGGACGGGGTTACTGAAGCTTTCTTT.

This clone was recorded many times. V usage is TRBV18 and J usage is TRBJ2-1; 9 nucleotides agree with TRBD2. CDR1 is KGHSH and CDR2 is LQKENI in the germline V gene. With 6 bases clipped from V and 9 bases from J, the junction kept 3 bases outside the gene matches. This CDR3 is 12 amino acids long. CDR3 amino acids: CASSQLAGEQFF. The CDR3, as DNA: TGTGCCAGCTCCCAACTAGCGGGTGAGCAGTTCTTC.

The gene calls are TRBV12-3 or TRBV12-4 and TRBJ1-1, with D perhaps matching TRBD1 (5 bases). V was clipped by 6 bases and J by 1 base, with 9 bases between them. The CDR3 runs to 13 residues. DNA of the CDR3: TGTGCCAGCAGGGGGCCTCAGAACACTGAAGCTTTCTTT. Protein product: CASRGPQNTEAFF.

This clone showed up just a few times. The chain has TRBV7-8 and TRBJ2-7; tentatively, D is TRBD2 (6 bases). Trimming took off 5 bases at V and 2 bases at J, with 16 bases between the two ends. The CDR3 has 15 amino acids. Germline CDR1 and CDR2: SGHVS and FQNEAQ. The CDR3 loop reads CASSLIGGKPYEQYF. In DNA form, the CDR3 reads TGTGCCAGCAGCCTTATTGGGGGGAAACCCTACGAGCAGTACTTC.

V is TRBV28 and J is TRBJ2-5; D might be TRBD2 (6 bases). The germline V gene has CDR1 MDHEN and CDR2 SYDVKM. The germline V and J ends were trimmed by 6 bases and 7 bases, with 12 bases remaining between them. The CDR3 loop spans 12 amino acids. CDR3 DNA sequence: TGTGCCAGCAGCCTCGGGGGTCCGACCCAGTACTTC. It specifies CASSLGGPTQYF.

V and J are TRBV6-6 and TRBJ1-2; the D gene is possibly TRBD1 (6 bases). Germline V CDR1 and CDR2: MNHNY, SVGAGI (reference sequence). The V and J ends lost 5 bases and 8 bases respectively, with 12 bases between them. The CDR3 has 12 amino acids. CDR3 sequence: CASSTTGDGYTF. As DNA, the CDR3 is TGTGCCAGCAGTACGACAGGCGACGGCTACACCTTC.

The gene calls are TRBV11-2 and TRBJ2-1, with 7 bases aligning to TRBD2. V lost 4 bases to trimming and J lost 8 bases; unmatched junction nucleotides: 14. CDR1 is SGHAT and CDR2 is FQNNGV in the germline V gene. The CDR3 runs 16 residues. CDR3 in DNA: TGTGCCAGCAGCTCTATCTCGGGGAGGGAATGGCATGAGCAGTTCTTC. Translated: CASSSISGREWHEQFF.

Concerning this clone itself: The same CDR3 arises from other DNA sequences in this sample as well. CDR3 nucleotide sequence: TGTGCCAGCAGTTTAGGACAGAACTATGGCTACACCTTC. This encodes CASSLGQNYGYTF. The V gene is TRBV28, the J gene TRBJ1-2, with D perhaps TRBD1 (6 bases). This CDR3 has 13 amino acids. Trimming removed 2 bases from V and 2 bases from J, with 6 bases in between. Per germline, CDR1 MDHEN and CDR2 SYDVKM.

This clone was seen a single time. The chain uses TRBV6-2 or TRBV6-3 and TRBJ1-1, with D tentatively TRBD1 (5 bases). There are 13 residues in the CDR3. The germline V gene encodes CDR1 MNHEY and CDR2 SVGEGT. V was trimmed by 4 bases and J by 3 bases, leaving 9 bases between them. The chain's CDR3 is CASSFDSDTEAFF. The CDR3 nucleotides read TGTGCCAGCAGTTTCGACAGTGACACTGAAGCTTTCTTT.

The V gene is TRBV4-1, the J gene TRBJ2-7, with 11 bases identical to TRBD2. The CDR3 totals 15 residues. Germline lookup yields CDR1 MGHRA and CDR2 YSYEKL. Trimming cost V 4 bases and J 5 bases; bases outside gene matches: 7. CDR3 sequence reads: CASSLGLAEGNEQYF. DNA of the CDR3: TGCGCCAGCAGCCTGGGACTAGCGGAGGGGAACGAGCAGTACTTC.